These T cell receptor beta chains were read from a single sample in a study of blood T cell repertoires in COVID-19. Libraries were prepared by immunoSEQ multiplex PCR; TCRdb keeps only in-frame clonotypes and omits some of them. The sample yields 16,000 or so clones, around 87% seen once. The sequenced sample consisted of peripheral blood. The receptors come from a human donor in a cohort sampled during active COVID-19. Each CDR3 is given with its conserved first and last residue. A D gene is named only where the DNA matches it firmly. Size is stated for part of the rows, as once, few or many counts, or as a class when the clone is expanded.

D gene: NA; clone size: NA; J gene: TRBJ2-7; V gene: TRBV5-1; CDR3 protein: CASSLDRAGVEQYF; CDR3 DNA: TGCGCCAGCAGCTTGGACAGGGCCGGAGTAGAGCAGTACTTC
D gene: NA; clone size: NA; J gene: TRBJ1-6; V gene: TRBV5-6; CDR3 protein: CASSPGQSSYNSPLHF; CDR3 DNA: TGTGCCAGCAGCCCTGGACAGAGCTCCTATAATTCACCCCTCCACTTT
D gene: TRBD2; clone size: NA; J gene: TRBJ2-1; V gene: TRBV7-6; CDR3 protein: CASSATSGNNEQFF; CDR3 DNA: TGTGCCAGCAGCGCGACTAGCGGAAACAATGAGCAGTTCTTC
D gene: TRBD1; clone size: NA; J gene: TRBJ1-3; V gene: TRBV5-6; CDR3 protein: CASSPLRGNTIYF; CDR3 DNA: TGTGCCAGCAGCCCCCTCAGGGGGAACACCATATATTTT
D gene: TRBD1; clone size: once; J gene: TRBJ2-1; V gene: TRBV9; CDR3 protein: CASSPWTGGDEQFF; CDR3 DNA: TGTGCCAGCAGCCCATGGACAGGGGGCGATGAGCAGTTCTTC
D gene: NA; clone size: NA; J gene: TRBJ2-1; V gene: TRBV21-1; CDR3 protein: CASSCSGTGTENEQFF; CDR3 DNA: TGTGCCAGCAGCTGTTCCGGGACAGGGACAGAAAATGAGCAGTTCTTC
D gene: TRBD1; clone size: few; J gene: TRBJ1-6; V gene: TRBV6-5; CDR3 protein: CASLRTGTRNSPLHF; CDR3 DNA: TGTGCCAGCCTCCGGACAGGGACACGGAATTCACCCCTCCACTTT
D gene: NA; clone size: NA; J gene: TRBJ1-4; V gene: TRBV19; CDR3 protein: CASSAGISTNEKLFF; CDR3 DNA: TGTGCCAGTAGTGCAGGGATCTCAACTAATGAAAAACTGTTTTTT
D gene: NA; clone size: NA; J gene: TRBJ1-1; V gene: TRBV7-9; CDR3 protein: CASSLALQGSHTEAFF; CDR3 DNA: TGTGCCAGCAGCTTAGCGCTTCAGGGTAGCCACACTGAAGCTTTCTTT
D gene: NA; clone size: NA; J gene: TRBJ2-5; V gene: TRBV5-1; CDR3 protein: CASSLGGLGGQETQYF; CDR3 DNA: TGCGCCAGCAGCTTGGGGGGCCTCGGTGGCCAAGAGACCCAGTACTTC
D gene: NA; clone size: NA; J gene: TRBJ1-4; V gene: TRBV5-1; CDR3 protein: CASSLAGQGSPEKLFF; CDR3 DNA: TGCGCCAGCAGCTTGGCCGGGCAGGGATCCCCAGAAAAACTGTTTTTT
D gene: TRBD2; clone size: NA; J gene: TRBJ2-2; V gene: TRBV5-4; CDR3 protein: CASSLAAGGDTGELFF; CDR3 DNA: TGTGCCAGCAGCTTGGCTGCGGGGGGGGACACCGGGGAGCTGTTTTTT
D gene: TRBD1; clone size: NA; J gene: TRBJ2-3; V gene: TRBV5-1; CDR3 protein: CASSPGQASTDTQYF; CDR3 DNA: TGCGCCAGCAGCCCGGGACAGGCGAGCACAGATACGCAGTATTTT
D gene: NA; clone size: NA; J gene: TRBJ2-5; V gene: TRBV5-4; CDR3 protein: CASSSEIGRETQYF; CDR3 DNA: TGTGCCAGCAGTTCAGAAATAGGGAGGGAGACCCAGTACTTC
D gene: TRBD2; clone size: NA; J gene: TRBJ2-7; V gene: TRBV7-9; CDR3 protein: CASSLPGLAVYEQYF; CDR3 DNA: TGTGCCAGCAGCTTGCCGGGACTAGCGGTCTACGAGCAGTACTTC
D gene: NA; clone size: NA; J gene: TRBJ2-2; V gene: TRBV9; CDR3 protein: CASSVVRGRTNTGELFF; CDR3 DNA: TGTGCCAGCAGCGTAGTAAGGGGCAGGACGAACACCGGGGAGCTGTTTTTT
D gene: NA; clone size: medium-sized; J gene: TRBJ1-3; V gene: TRBV19; CDR3 protein: CASSRMDRDGNTIYF; CDR3 DNA: TGTGCCAGTAGTCGAATGGACAGAGATGGAAACACCATATATTTT
D gene: NA; clone size: NA; J gene: TRBJ2-5; V gene: TRBV7-6; CDR3 protein: CASSLGPGETQYF; CDR3 DNA: TGTGCCAGCAGTTTGGGCCCCGGCGAGACCCAGTACTTC
D gene: TRBD2; clone size: NA; J gene: TRBJ2-5; V gene: TRBV7-2; CDR3 protein: CASSSTSGVQETQYF; CDR3 DNA: TGTGCCAGCAGCTCGACTAGCGGGGTTCAAGAGACCCAGTACTTC
D gene: NA; clone size: NA; J gene: TRBJ1-2; V gene: TRBV7-6; CDR3 protein: CASSFRREGGYTF; CDR3 DNA: TGTGCCAGCAGCTTCCGGAGGGAGGGCGGCTACACCTTC
D gene: TRBD1; clone size: NA; J gene: TRBJ2-5; V gene: TRBV19; CDR3 protein: CASSSRTGGARETQYF; CDR3 DNA: TGTGCCAGTAGTTCGCGGACAGGGGGCGCTCGGGAGACCCAGTACTTC
D gene: TRBD1; clone size: once; J gene: TRBJ2-1; V gene: TRBV5-4; CDR3 protein: CASSPGGTSYNEQFF; CDR3 DNA: TGTGCCAGCAGCCCAGGGGGCACCTCCTACAATGAGCAGTTCTTC
D gene: NA; clone size: NA; J gene: TRBJ1-6; V gene: TRBV13; CDR3 protein: CASSLEVDSPRSPLHF; CDR3 DNA: TGTGCCAGCAGCTTAGAGGTAGACAGTCCAAGGTCACCCCTCCACTTT
D gene: TRBD2; clone size: NA; J gene: TRBJ2-5; V gene: TRBV5-1; CDR3 protein: CASSSGGGETQYF; CDR3 DNA: TGCGCCAGCAGCTCCGGGGGGGGAGAGACCCAGTACTTC
D gene: NA; clone size: NA; J gene: TRBJ1-2; V gene: TRBV3-1/TRBV3-2; CDR3 protein: CASSRGTNYGYTF; CDR3 DNA: TGTGCCAGCAGCCGAGGCACTAACTATGGCTACACCTTC
D gene: NA; clone size: NA; J gene: TRBJ2-1; V gene: TRBV4-2; CDR3 protein: CASSQGGGQWIF; CDR3 DNA: TGTGCCAGCAGCCAAGGGGGGGGGCAATGGATCTTC
D gene: NA; clone size: NA; J gene: TRBJ2-7; V gene: TRBV4-1; CDR3 protein: CASSQDYQNSYEQYF; CDR3 DNA: TGCGCCAGCAGCCAAGATTACCAGAACTCCTACGAGCAGTACTTC
D gene: TRBD1; clone size: NA; J gene: TRBJ1-2; V gene: TRBV11-2; CDR3 protein: CASSSDRGGYGYTF; CDR3 DNA: TGTGCCAGCAGCTCGGACAGGGGAGGATATGGCTACACCTTC